This entry describes one TCR beta chain. What it binds is unknown. The CDR3 consists of 13 residues. Between the trimmed V and J ends, which lost 5 bases and 7 bases, there was a span of 12 bases. Germline V gives CDR1 MNHEY, CDR2 SMNVEV (reference sequence). The sample originates from a study of T cells after yellow fever vaccination. Looking at the study overall: SMART-Seq v4 Ultra Low Input handled preparation of low-cell-number fractions.

Template-switching 5'RACE yielded the TCR cDNA; a universal primer site and UMIs were added in the process. TCRdb reanalysed the 5' RACE reads using MiXCR and keeps one entry per CDR3 protein. The sample has about 99,000 distinct CDR3 sequences, about 5.8% seen once; the top ten hold just over 40%. General study findings and limits: Reappearing after the booster were most of the clones from primary vaccination (roughly 96% CD4, approximately 89% CD8).

V and J are TRBV27 and TRBJ2-1, with D tentatively TRBD1 (6 bases). The receptor comes from a man aged 18 to 30 who received the YFV17D yellow fever vaccine. Sequencing was performed on CD8+ T cells sorted from PBMCs, taken 10 days after the yellow fever booster vaccination. As DNA, the CDR3 is TGTGCCAGCAGTCATCCCAGGGGTAATGAGCAGTTCTTC. It encodes CASSHPRGNEQFF.